The 23 T cell receptor beta chains presented below share a single source sample, sequenced in a study of blood T cell repertoires in COVID-19. The repertoire was sequenced with immunoSEQ multiplex PCR; TCRdb's copy has only in-frame clones and lacks some. This sample has 84,000 or so clones; approximately 80% occur once, and the top ten carry more than 15%. The sample consisted of peripheral blood. Source of these receptors: an elderly man with active or convalescent COVID-19.

The chain is built from TRBV27 and TRBJ1-5; D is undetermined. This CDR3 comprises 15 residues. From germline, CDR1 is MNHEY and CDR2 SMNVEV (reference sequence). V was pared by 0 bases and J by 2 bases, with 8 bases between. Written as DNA, the CDR3 is TGTGCCAGCAGTTTATCAAGCGGGGGCAATCAGCCCCAGCATTTT. Its protein product is CASSLSSGGNQPQHF.

The V gene is TRBV30, the J gene TRBJ1-4; D perhaps matches TRBD1 (5 bases). CDR3 size: 13 residues. Germline V lookup: CDR1 GTSNPN, CDR2 SVGIG (reference sequence). The ends were cut back, 3 bases at V and 6 bases at J, with 11 bases in the middle. The DNA of the CDR3 is TGTGCCTGGAGCGGGGGAATGGATGAAAAACTGTTTTTT. Protein: CAWSGGMDEKLFF.

This clone was seen once. The rearrangement joins TRBV7-2 to TRBJ2-3, with 10 nucleotides matching TRBD2. The junction had 9 bases not matched to a gene; V was cut back by 3 bases and J by 6 bases. The CDR3 length is 16 residues. CDR1 and CDR2 (germline): SGHTA, FQGNSA. The CDR3 protein is CASSFLASGGADTQYF. CDR3 in DNA: TGTGCCAGCAGCTTTTTGGCCAGCGGGGGGGCGGATACGCAGTATTTT.

The chain links TRBV2 to TRBJ2-3; D gene unclear. The germline gives CDR1 SNHLY, CDR2 FYNNEI. The length of the CDR3 is 13 residues. The V gene lost 10 bases and the J gene lost 2 bases, with 13 bases spanning the gap. This CDR3 is CAILEYFTDTQYF. The CDR3 DNA sequence: TGTGCCATTCTAGAGTATTTCACAGATACGCAGTATTTT.

J is TRBJ2-5 and V is TRBV18; 7 nucleotides align to TRBD1. J gave up 3 bases and V 6 bases, and 4 bases lay outside the gene matches. Per the germline V gene, CDR1 is KGHSH and CDR2 is LQKENI. This CDR3 has 13 amino acids. CDR3 protein: CASSLGQKETQYF. CDR3 coding DNA: TGTGCCAGCTCTCTGGGACAGAAAGAGACCCAGTACTTC.

The chain has TRBV6-6 and TRBJ2-1; 7 bases map to TRBD2. Unmatched junction bases numbered 12, after V lost 7 bases and J lost 6 bases. The germline CDR1 and CDR2 sequences are MNHNY and SVGAGI (reference sequence). CDR3 length: 15 amino acids. CDR3 sequence (DNA): TGTGCCAGCATCGCGGGGACTACTCCAGTCAATGAGCAGTTCTTC. Amino acids: CASIAGTTPVNEQFF.

The sample holds one count of this clone. The J gene is TRBJ2-3, the V gene TRBV30; 13 bases align to TRBD2. Germline CDR1 and CDR2: GTSNPN and SVGIG (reference sequence). The CDR3 has 16 amino acids. V trimming: 4 bases; J trimming: 11 bases; junction bases outside the gene matches: 15. For the CDR3, the DNA is TGTGCCTGGAACGATGGACTAGCGGGAGTTAGGTTTGGGCAGTATTTT. Translation gives CAWNDGLAGVRFGQYF.

This sequence joins TRBV18 and TRBJ1-2; 12 bases line up with TRBD1. CDR1 and CDR2 (germline): KGHSH, LQKENI. The CDR3 is 17 amino acids. V gave up 6 bases and J gave up 7 bases; unmatched junction bases: 15. CDR3 sequence reads: CASSEYGTGGNAGGYTF. In DNA, the CDR3 is TGTGCCAGCTCCGAGTACGGGACAGGGGGCAATGCCGGTGGCTACACCTTC.

This chain connects TRBV11-3 to TRBJ1-6; D is uncertain. Germline CDR1 is SGHNT and CDR2 is YENEEA. V dropped 5 bases and J dropped 7 bases, with 12 bases sitting between them. The CDR3 has 14 residues. The CDR3 loop is CASSHRQRNSPLHF. The CDR3 bases are TGTGCCAGCAGCCACCGACAAAGGAATTCACCCCTCCACTTT. Looking up the rest from reference TRBV11-3 and TRBJ1-6 gives the full variable domain: EAGVVQSPRYKIIEKKQPVAFWCNPISGHNTLYWYLQNLGQGPELLIRYENEEAVDDSQLPKDRFSAERLKGVDSTLKIQPAELGDSAVYLCASSHRQRNSPLHFGNGTRLTVT.

The chain recombines TRBV4-1 with TRBJ1-6; a weak D match, TRBD1 (5 bases). CDR1 is MGHRA and CDR2 is YSYEKL in the germline V gene. Trimming pared 4 bases from V and 10 bases from J, leaving 14 bases between. This CDR3 comprises 14 residues. The CDR3 region has the DNA TGCGCCAGCAGCCTTCACCGGGGGGTATCACCCCTCCACTTT. This gives the protein CASSLHRGVSPLHF.

This clone has more than one count but fewer than ten. The rearrangement links TRBV14 to TRBJ1-1; possible D gene TRBD1, 5 bases. Germline V gene lookup returns CDR1 SGHDN and CDR2 FVKESK. V lost 6 bases and J 5 bases, leaving 16 bases between the germline ends. This CDR3 contains 14 residues. DNA of the CDR3: TGTGCCAGCAGGTATGGGGGGATTGAGACTGAAGCTTTCTTT. It encodes CASRYGGIETEAFF.

This chain uses TRBV5-1 with TRBJ2-2; 7 positions match TRBD1. V was clipped by 5 bases and J by 2 bases; unmatched bases: 6. Germline V CDR1 and CDR2: SGHRS, YFSETQ. This CDR3 spans 15 amino acids. CDR3 coding DNA: TGCGCCAGCAGTTCAAGACAGGGAAACACCGGGGAGCTGTTTTTT. Translated: CASSSRQGNTGELFF.

The V call is TRBV10-1, the J call TRBJ1-1, with a weak D call TRBD1 (5 bases). The CDR3 contains 15 residues. V lost 3 bases, J lost 3 bases, and 14 bases lay in between. Germline V gene sequence: CDR1 WNHNN, CDR2 SYGVQD (reference sequence). As DNA, the CDR3 is TGCGCCAGCAGTGATGTGGCTGGCAGGGACACTGAAGCTTTCTTT. As protein: CASSDVAGRDTEAFF.

The chain is built from TRBV6-1 and TRBJ2-1, with 8 nucleotides matching TRBD2. This CDR3 comprises 17 residues. V lost 0 bases to trimming and J lost 4 bases; unmatched junction nucleotides: 8. CDR1 MNHNS and CDR2 SASEGT come from the germline V gene. As DNA, the CDR3 is TGTGCCAGCAGTGAAGCCCTCGGCGGGAGGACTTACAATGAGCAGTTCTTC. Amino acid sequence: CASSEALGGRTYNEQFF.

The genes are TRBV3-1 (or the pseudogene TRBV3-2) and TRBJ1-2; 7 positions match TRBD1. CDR3 length: 15 amino acids. V was clipped by 4 bases and J by 7 bases; unmatched bases: 12. Germline CDR1 LGHDT, CDR2 YNNKEL (reference sequence). CDR3 amino acids: CASSRPQGGLVGYTF. The CDR3 DNA reads as TGTGCCAGCAGCCGACCTCAGGGGGGTTTAGTTGGCTACACCTTC.

The CDR3 DNA is TGTGCCAGCAGCTTGCTAGCGGGAGGCCCCGGAGATACGCAGTATTTT. Translated: CASSLLAGGPGDTQYF. The genes are TRBV7-9 and TRBJ2-3; TRBD2 matches at 11 bases. Germline loops: CDR1 SEHNR, CDR2 FQNEAQ (reference sequence). Germline trimming cut 3 bases from V and 5 bases from J; bases unmatched to any gene: 7. The CDR3 totals 16 residues.

V gene TRBV21-1 combines with J gene TRBJ2-1; the DNA was not compared with TRBD2, the D call given in the table. TRBV21-1 is flagged as a pseudogene. This CDR3 contains 13 residues. The chain's CDR3 is CASSGRWYNEQFF. The CDR3 region has the DNA TGTGCCAGCAGCGGGAGGTGGTACAATGAGCAGTTCTTC.

This clone occurred once. This chain connects TRBV12-3 or TRBV12-4 to TRBJ1-1; weak D call: TRBD1 (6 bases). Trimming removed 5 bases at V and 3 bases at J, with 10 bases between. This CDR3 has 13 residues. The CDR3 coding sequence is TGTGCCAGCAGTCGCAGGGGTGACACTGAAGCTTTCTTT. This gives the protein CASSRRGDTEAFF.

The V call is TRBV12-3 or TRBV12-4, the J call TRBJ1-3; D is uncertain. V lost 11 bases, J lost 5 bases, and 16 bases lay in between. The CDR3 spans 13 residues. CDR3 coding DNA: TGTGCCTGCGGCGACCCCTTTAGAAACACCATATATTTT. Residues: CACGDPFRNTIYF.

The chain couples TRBV5-1 to TRBJ2-3, with 7 bases fitting TRBD1. Trimming at V came to 1 base and at J to 3 bases, leaving 5 bases not matched to a gene. CDR1 and CDR2 (germline): SGHRS, YFSETQ. CDR3 length: 15 amino acids. CDR3 sequence reads: CASSLQGVGTDTQYF. CDR3 DNA sequence: TGCGCCAGCAGCTTGCAGGGGGTAGGGACAGATACGCAGTATTTT.

The V gene is TRBV5-1, the J gene TRBJ1-4, with TRBD1 as a possible D gene (6 bases). V was clipped by 4 bases and J by 6 bases, with 13 bases between them. The length of the CDR3 is 14 residues. The germline V gene has CDR1 SGHRS and CDR2 YFSETQ. The DNA for the CDR3 is TGCGCCAGCAGCGCCGGACCAGGGGATGAAAAACTGTTTTTT. Its protein product is CASSAGPGDEKLFF.

This clone came up a few times. This chain uses TRBV5-1 with TRBJ2-3; D remains unclear. The CDR3 has 15 amino acids. Trimming took off 1 base at V and 5 bases at J, with 14 bases between the two ends. CDR1 is SGHRS, CDR2 YFSETQ, per germline. The CDR3 DNA follows: TGCGCCAGCAGCTTGAGCCCCAATCGACAAGATACGCAGTATTTT. Its translation is CASSLSPNRQDTQYF.

The J gene is TRBJ2-5, the V gene TRBV19, with TRBD1 matching over 11 bases. Trimming at V came to 6 bases and at J to 2 bases, leaving 8 bases not matched to a gene. CDR1 and CDR2 (germline): LNHDA, SQIVND (reference sequence). This CDR3 has 16 residues. The CDR3: CASSPRTGGGQETQYF. The CDR3 DNA reads TGTGCCAGTAGCCCGAGGACAGGGGGCGGGCAAGAGACCCAGTACTTC.